This record concerns one TCR beta chain sequence. Its antigen is not identified. From germline, CDR1 is WSHSY and CDR2 SAAADI. The CDR3 is made up of 14 amino acids. V shed 2 bases and J 6 bases; nucleotides not matched to a gene: 4. This record belongs to a study of type 1 regulatory T cells. Study summary: T-allo10 is a Tr1-enriched, alloantigen-specific CD4 T cell product made in vitro. Study observations and caveats: Compared with non-Tr1 cells, Tr1 cells showed a narrower TCR repertoire.

From the reads, TCRdb called clonotypes with MiXCR, one entry per CDR3 protein. The sample lists roughly 71,000 distinct CDR3 sequences, about 20% occurring once. V and J are TRBV10-2 and TRBJ1-5; 7 bases fit TRBD1. The clonotype comes from a human donor in good health. Sample: cultured type 1 regulatory T (Tr1) cells, either the whole culture or a sorted fraction (not recorded which). CDR3 in amino acids: CASSERQGSQPQHF. DNA of the CDR3: TGCGCCAGCAGTGAGAGACAGGGCAGTCAGCCCCAGCATTTT.